A selection of T cell receptor beta chains follows, all from one sample in a study of human T cells and chemical hapten exposure. MiXCR was run by TCRdb on the RACE reads, yielding one entry per CDR3 protein. The repertoire includes around 300,000 distinct CDR3 sequences, about 5% of them detected once, and around 8.8% sits in the top ten. The input for sequencing was whole blood, taken in connection with sensitization to the hapten diphenylcyclopropenone (DPC). These receptors all stem from a woman under 30 with alopecia areata. Some clones in this sample may be carry-over from other donors' samples. Both conserved end residues are part of each CDR3. Each record gives: V gene, clone size, J gene, D gene, CDR3 protein, CDR3 DNA. D genes are given only for firm matches. The size entry is marked missing in some rows and otherwise reads once, few, many or a size class.

v_call: TRBV7-8; clone_size: many; j_call: TRBJ2-6; d_call: -; cdr3_aa: CASSSSPPGTLEAF; cdr3_nt: TGTGCCAGCAGCTCATCACCTCCGGGGACATTAGAGGCTTTC
v_call: TRBV4-1; clone_size: many; j_call: TRBJ1-2; d_call: -; cdr3_aa: CASSQEPGQNIYGYTF; cdr3_nt: TGCGCCAGCAGCCAGGAACCCGGACAGAATATCTATGGCTACACCTTC
v_call: TRBV6-5; clone_size: many; j_call: TRBJ1-1; d_call: TRBD1; cdr3_aa: CASSSFQGAGAFF; cdr3_nt: TGTGCCAGCAGTTCCTTCCAGGGGGCAGGAGCTTTCTTT
v_call: TRBV6-6; clone_size: many; j_call: TRBJ2-3; d_call: -; cdr3_aa: CASSYPLVPGYSTDTQYF; cdr3_nt: TGTGCCAGCAGTTACCCCCTAGTACCGGGGTACAGCACAGATACGCAGTATTTT
v_call: TRBV20-1; clone_size: few; j_call: TRBJ2-3; d_call: TRBD1; cdr3_aa: CSAPRQGAITDTQYF; cdr3_nt: TGCAGTGCCCCTAGACAGGGGGCGATCACAGATACGCAGTATTTT
v_call: TRBV6-4; clone_size: few; j_call: TRBJ1-4; d_call: TRBD1; cdr3_aa: CASSDDPLLQGAREKLFF; cdr3_nt: TGTGCCAGCAGTGACGACCCACTCTTACAGGGGGCCCGTGAAAAACTGTTTTTT
v_call: TRBV21-1; clone_size: many; j_call: TRBJ1-5; d_call: -; cdr3_aa: CASSPRGHNQPQHF; cdr3_nt: TGTGCCAGCAGCCCCCGGGGCCACAATCAGCCCCAGCATTTT
v_call: TRBV5-1; clone_size: -; j_call: TRBJ2-1; d_call: TRBD1; cdr3_aa: CASRAGGIVHEQFF; cdr3_nt: TGCGCCAGCAGGGCAGGGGGCATAGTGCATGAGCAGTTCTTC
v_call: TRBV12-3/TRBV12-4; clone_size: many; j_call: TRBJ1-3; d_call: TRBD1; cdr3_aa: CATTQGNSGNTIYF; cdr3_nt: TGTGCCACAACACAGGGGAACTCTGGAAACACCATATATTTT
v_call: TRBV4-3; clone_size: many; j_call: TRBJ2-7; d_call: TRBD1; cdr3_aa: CASSQVLTGSYEQYF; cdr3_nt: TGCGCCAGCAGCCAAGTATTGACAGGGAGCTACGAGCAGTACTTC
v_call: TRBV6-5; clone_size: -; j_call: TRBJ1-5; d_call: TRBD1; cdr3_aa: CASSRRGFNQPQHF; cdr3_nt: TGTGCCAGCAGTCGCAGGGGGTTCAATCAGCCCCAGCATTTT
v_call: TRBV10-3; clone_size: few; j_call: TRBJ1-1; d_call: -; cdr3_aa: CAISERTEAFF; cdr3_nt: TGTGCCATCAGTGAGAGGACTGAAGCTTTCTTT
v_call: TRBV6-5; clone_size: -; j_call: TRBJ1-4; d_call: TRBD1; cdr3_aa: CASSYSSGTGSEKLFF; cdr3_nt: TGTGCCAGCAGTTACTCCTCCGGGACAGGGAGTGAAAAACTGTTTTTT
v_call: TRBV6-2/TRBV6-3; clone_size: -; j_call: TRBJ2-4; d_call: -; cdr3_aa: CASTAPGDDKNIQYF; cdr3_nt: TGTGCCAGCACCGCACCGGGGGACGATAAAAACATTCAGTACTTC
v_call: TRBV20-1; clone_size: -; j_call: TRBJ2-7; d_call: TRBD2; cdr3_aa: CSAQGLADVSYEQYF; cdr3_nt: TGCAGTGCGCAGGGACTAGCGGATGTCTCCTACGAGCAGTACTTC
v_call: TRBV2; clone_size: few; j_call: TRBJ1-6; d_call: -; cdr3_aa: CASTPVANSPLHF; cdr3_nt: TGTGCCAGCACCCCAGTTGCTAATTCACCCCTCCACTTT
v_call: TRBV4-2; clone_size: many; j_call: TRBJ2-7; d_call: -; cdr3_aa: CASSQDKRASSEQYF; cdr3_nt: TGTGCCAGCAGCCAAGATAAAAGGGCGTCGTCCGAGCAGTACTTC
v_call: TRBV4-1; clone_size: many; j_call: TRBJ2-3; d_call: -; cdr3_aa: CASSQEKRLAGDTQYF; cdr3_nt: TGCGCCAGCAGCCAAGAAAAACGGTTAGCCGGTGATACGCAGTATTTT